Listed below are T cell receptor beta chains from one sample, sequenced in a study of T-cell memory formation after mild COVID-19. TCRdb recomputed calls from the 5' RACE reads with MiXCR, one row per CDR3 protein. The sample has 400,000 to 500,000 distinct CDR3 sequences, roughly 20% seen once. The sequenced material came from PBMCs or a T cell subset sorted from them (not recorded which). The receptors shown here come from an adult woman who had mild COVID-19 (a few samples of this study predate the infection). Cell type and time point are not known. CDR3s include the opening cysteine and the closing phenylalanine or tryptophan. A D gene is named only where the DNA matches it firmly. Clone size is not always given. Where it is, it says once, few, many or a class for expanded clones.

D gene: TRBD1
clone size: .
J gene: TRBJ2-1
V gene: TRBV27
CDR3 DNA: TGTGCCAGTCGCCGGGACAGGGCCTACAATGAGCAGTTCTTC
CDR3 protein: CASRRDRAYNEQFF

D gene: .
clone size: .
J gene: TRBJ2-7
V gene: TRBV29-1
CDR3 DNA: TGCAGCGTAGGGACTTTCTCCTACGAGCAGTACTTC
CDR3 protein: CSVGTFSYEQYF

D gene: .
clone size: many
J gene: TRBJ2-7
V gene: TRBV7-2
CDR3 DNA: TGTGCCAGCAGCTTAGAGTCTTTGGGGTCCCACGAGCAGTACTTC
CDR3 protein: CASSLESLGSHEQYF

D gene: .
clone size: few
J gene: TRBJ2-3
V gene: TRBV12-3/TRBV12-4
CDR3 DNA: TGTGCCAGCAGTCTTAACCCACAGGGATTGGATACGCAGTATTTT
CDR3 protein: CASSLNPQGLDTQYF

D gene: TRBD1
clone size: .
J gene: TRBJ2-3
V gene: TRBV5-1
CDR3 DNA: TGCGCCAGCAGCAGGGGACAGACAGATACGCAGTATTTT
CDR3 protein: CASSRGQTDTQYF

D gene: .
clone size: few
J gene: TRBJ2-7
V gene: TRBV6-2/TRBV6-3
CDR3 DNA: TGTGCCAGCGCGATACATGCAGGGGCCTACGAGCAGTACTTC
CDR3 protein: CASAIHAGAYEQYF

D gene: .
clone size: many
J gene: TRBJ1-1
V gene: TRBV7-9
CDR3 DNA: TGTGCCAGCAGCTTAGTGCAGGGTTCGACTGAAGCTTTCTTT
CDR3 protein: CASSLVQGSTEAFF

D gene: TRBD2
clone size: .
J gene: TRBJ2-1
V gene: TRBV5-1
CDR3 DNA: TGCGCCAGCAGCCCCAGGGCGGGACACATCCCGGGGGGGCTCAATGAGCAGTTCTTC
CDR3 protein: CASSPRAGHIPGGLNEQFF

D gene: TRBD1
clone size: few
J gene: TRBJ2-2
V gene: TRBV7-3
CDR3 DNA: TGTGCCAGCAGATCAGGGGGCGCGAACACCGGGGAGCTGTTTTTT
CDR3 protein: CASRSGGANTGELFF

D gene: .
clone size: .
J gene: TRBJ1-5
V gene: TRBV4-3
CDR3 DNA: TGCGCCAGCAGCCACCATTTTTACTCAGGTGTCGGAAGCAATCAGCCCCAGCATTTT
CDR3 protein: CASSHHFYSGVGSNQPQHF

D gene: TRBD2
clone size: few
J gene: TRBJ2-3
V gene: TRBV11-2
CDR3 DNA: TGTGCCAGCAGCTTAGTTACGCGCGGGAGACCAGATACGCAGTATTTT
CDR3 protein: CASSLVTRGRPDTQYF

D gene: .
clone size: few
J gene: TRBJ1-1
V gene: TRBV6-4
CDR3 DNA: TGTGCCAGCAGTGCTGGGACGGACACTGAAGCTTTCTTT
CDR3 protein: CASSAGTDTEAFF

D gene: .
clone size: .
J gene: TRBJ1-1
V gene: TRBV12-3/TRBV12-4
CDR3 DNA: TGTGCCAGCAGGATTTTCTTGGGAAACGGTGAAGCTTTCTTT
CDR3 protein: CASRIFLGNGEAFF

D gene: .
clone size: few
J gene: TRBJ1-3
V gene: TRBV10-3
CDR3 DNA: TGTGCCATCAGTGAAAGGAAACTATCTGGAAACACCATATATTTT
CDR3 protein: CAISERKLSGNTIYF

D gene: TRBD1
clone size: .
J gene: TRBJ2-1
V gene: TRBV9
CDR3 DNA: TGTGCCAGCAGCGTAGAGGGGGCGAGTAATGAGCAGTTCTTC
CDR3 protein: CASSVEGASNEQFF

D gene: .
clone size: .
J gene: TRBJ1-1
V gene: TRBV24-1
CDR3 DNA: TGTGCCACCAGTGATTTCGGGACCTCGAGGGCTTTCTTT
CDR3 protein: CATSDFGTSRAFF

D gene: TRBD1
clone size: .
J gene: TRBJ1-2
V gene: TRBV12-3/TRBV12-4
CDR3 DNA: TGTGCCAGCAGTTTAGCTCAGGGGGCAGGGACCTTC
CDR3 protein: CASSLAQGAGTF

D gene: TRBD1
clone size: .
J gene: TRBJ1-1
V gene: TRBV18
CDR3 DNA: TGTGCCAGCTCACCAACTTCGACAGGGAGGCACACTGAAGCTTTCTTT
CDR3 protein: CASSPTSTGRHTEAFF

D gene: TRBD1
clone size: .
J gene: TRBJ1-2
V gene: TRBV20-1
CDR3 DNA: TGCAGTGCTAGCGGGGACAGGGATGGCTACACCTTC
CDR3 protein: CSASGDRDGYTF

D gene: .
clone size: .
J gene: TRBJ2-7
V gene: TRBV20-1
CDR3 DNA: TGCAGTGTGCCTGCGGGGGAGGGGGCTTCTTTCGACGAGCAGTACTTC
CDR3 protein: CSVPAGEGASFDEQYF

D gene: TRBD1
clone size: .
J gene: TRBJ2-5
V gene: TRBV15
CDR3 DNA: TGTGCCACCAGCACCGGACAGGGGGCATACGAGACCCAGTACTTC
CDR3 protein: CATSTGQGAYETQYF

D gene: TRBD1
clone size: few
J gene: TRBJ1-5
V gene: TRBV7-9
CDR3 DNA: TGTGCCAGCAGCTCAAGACAGGGGGCGGACAATCAGCCCCAGCATTTT
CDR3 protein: CASSSRQGADNQPQHF

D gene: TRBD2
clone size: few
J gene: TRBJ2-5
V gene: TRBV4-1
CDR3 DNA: TGCGCCAGCACCGACGGGACTAGCGGGGAGAAAGAGACCCAGTACTTC
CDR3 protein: CASTDGTSGEKETQYF

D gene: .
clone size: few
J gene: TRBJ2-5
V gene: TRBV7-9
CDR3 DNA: TGTGCCAGCAGCTTACTCCTCGGGGTAACCCAGTACTTC
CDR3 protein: CASSLLLGVTQYF

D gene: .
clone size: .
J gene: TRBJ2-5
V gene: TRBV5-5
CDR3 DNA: TGTGCCAGCAGCTTGGCTTTCCGCCAAGAGACCCAGTACTTC
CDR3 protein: CASSLAFRQETQYF

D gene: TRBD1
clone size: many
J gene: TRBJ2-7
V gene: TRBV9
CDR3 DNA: TGTGCCAGCAGCGGTGGACAGGGGGCGAACGAGCAGTACTTC
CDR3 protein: CASSGGQGANEQYF

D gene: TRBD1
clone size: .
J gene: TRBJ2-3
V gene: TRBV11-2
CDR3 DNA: TGTGCCACCATGACAGGGACAGATACGCAGTATTTT
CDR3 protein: CATMTGTDTQYF

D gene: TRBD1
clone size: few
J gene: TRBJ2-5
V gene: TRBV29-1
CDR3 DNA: TGCAGCGTCGGGACAGGTCTTGGAGAGACCCAGTACTTC
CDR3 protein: CSVGTGLGETQYF

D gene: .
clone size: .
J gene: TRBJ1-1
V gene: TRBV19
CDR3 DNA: TGTGCCAGTGGGGCGGCCCGGGACACTGAAGCTTTCTTT
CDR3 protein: CASGAARDTEAFF

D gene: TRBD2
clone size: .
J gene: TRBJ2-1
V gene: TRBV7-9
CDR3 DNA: TGTGCCAGCACCTCAGGTATTGGAGCGGGAGGGACCTACAATGAGCAGTTCTTC
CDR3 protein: CASTSGIGAGGTYNEQFF

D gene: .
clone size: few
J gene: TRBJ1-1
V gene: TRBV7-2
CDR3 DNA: TGTGCCAGCAGCCTAGACAGGACCTCCAGGGCTTTCTTT
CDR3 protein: CASSLDRTSRAFF

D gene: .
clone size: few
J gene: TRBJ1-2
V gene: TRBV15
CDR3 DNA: TGTGCCGCAGGGACCCGAAAGACAGGCTATGGCTACACCTTC
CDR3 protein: CAAGTRKTGYGYTF

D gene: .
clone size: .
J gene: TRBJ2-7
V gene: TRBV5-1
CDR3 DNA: TGCGCCAGCAGTCCCGCTGCGGGGTCAGGTACCTACGAGCAGTACTTC
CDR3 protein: CASSPAAGSGTYEQYF

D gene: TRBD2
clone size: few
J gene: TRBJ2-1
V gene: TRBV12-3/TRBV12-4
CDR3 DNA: TGTGCCAGCAGCTCGCCTGAGTCGGGACTAGCGAGTAACAATGAGCAGTTCTTC
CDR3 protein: CASSSPESGLASNNEQFF

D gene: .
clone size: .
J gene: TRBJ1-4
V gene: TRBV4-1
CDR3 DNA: TGCGCCAGCAGCCAAGAAATCGGCAGATTTCATGAAAAACTGTTTTTT
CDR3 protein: CASSQEIGRFHEKLFF